These 21 T cell receptor beta chains share one sample of origin, sequenced in a study of blood T cell repertoires in COVID-19. Method: immunoSEQ multiplex PCR; TCRdb's copy keeps in-frame clones and lacks some. The sample has about 220,000 clones, 82% seen once. The sequencing sample was made of peripheral blood. The receptors shown here come from a woman older than 75 with acute or convalescent COVID-19.

This clone has only a few counts. This rearrangement joins TRBV7-2 to TRBJ1-5; D is unresolved. Looked up from germline, CDR1 is SGHTA and CDR2 is FQGNSA. Trimming pared 0 bases from V and 5 bases from J, leaving 8 bases between. This CDR3 contains 14 residues. The CDR3 DNA follows: TGTGCCAGCAGCTTAGCTGGAGGGTATCAGCCCCAGCATTTT. Protein sequence: CASSLAGGYQPQHF.

For the CDR3, the DNA is TGTGCCAGTAGTACCCCGGGTGAGGGATATAGCAATCAGCCCCAGCATTTT. It specifies CASSTPGEGYSNQPQHF. The chain joins TRBV19 to TRBJ1-5; D ambiguous. The V gene lost 4 bases and the J gene lost 0 bases, with 16 bases spanning the gap. The CDR3 extends over 17 amino acids. The V gene's germline CDR1 is LNHDA and CDR2 SQIVND (reference sequence).

J is TRBJ2-3 and V is TRBV5-1; D is possibly TRBD1 (5 bases). This CDR3 spans 14 amino acids. V was shortened by 0 bases and J by 4 bases, with 9 bases between the two germline ends. Germline V gene data show CDR1 as SGHRS and CDR2 as YFSETQ. The CDR3 DNA follows: TGCGCCAGCAGCTTGGGACAGAACTCAGATACGCAGTATTTT. Residues: CASSLGQNSDTQYF. Using reference TRBV5-1 and TRBJ2-3 for the parts outside the CDR3, the full variable domain is KAGVTQTPRYLIKTRGQQVTLSCSPISGHRSVSWYQQTPGQGLQFLFEYFSETQRNKGNFPGRFSGRQFSNSRSEMNVSTLELGDSALYLCASSLGQNSDTQYFGPGTRLTVL.

J is TRBJ2-5 and V is TRBV12-3 or TRBV12-4, with D perhaps TRBD1 (6 bases). The CDR3 sequence is 12 residues long. The V and J ends lost 4 bases and 3 bases respectively, with 6 bases between them. CDR3 amino acids: CASSWTEETQYF. The CDR3 DNA is TGTGCCAGCAGTTGGACAGAAGAGACCCAGTACTTC.

The rearrangement links TRBV12-3 or TRBV12-4 to TRBJ1-1; D is possibly TRBD1 (6 bases). V dropped 7 bases and J dropped 5 bases, with 14 bases sitting between them. CDR3 length: 13 residues. CDR3 amino acids: CASTKQGVTEAFF. The DNA of the CDR3 is TGTGCCAGCACAAAACAGGGCGTGACTGAAGCTTTCTTT.

CDR3 coding DNA: TGTGCCAGCGCAGCGCTCGGGCGGGGGATGGGCCTTAACGAGCAGTTCTTC. Encoded protein: CASAALGRGMGLNEQFF. The rearrangement joins TRBV27 to TRBJ2-1; 7 nucleotides align to TRBD2. V shed 8 bases and J 10 bases; nucleotides not matched to a gene: 23. The germline CDR1 and CDR2 sequences are MNHEY and SMNVEV (reference sequence). The CDR3 has 17 residues.

This clone was picked up a small number of times. Other DNA sequences in the same sample also yield this CDR3. The chain carries TRBV3-1 (or the pseudogene TRBV3-2) and TRBJ1-5, with D unclear. The CDR3 is 14 amino acids. V was pared by 0 bases and J by 4 bases, with 7 bases between. Germline V gene lookup returns CDR1 LGHDT and CDR2 YNNKEL (reference sequence). The CDR3 loop is CASSQDASNQPQHF. The CDR3 DNA sequence: TGTGCCAGCAGCCAAGATGCGTCGAATCAGCCCCAGCATTTT.

This chain joins TRBV12-3 or TRBV12-4 and TRBJ1-1; TRBD1 matches 7 bases. J was trimmed by 10 bases and V by 6 bases; bases with no gene match: 11. CDR3 length equals 13 residues. In nucleotides, the CDR3 is TGTGCCAGCAGGGAAACAGGGGCCCCGGGAGCTTTCTTT. Translated, it gives CASRETGAPGAFF.

This chain joins TRBV28 and TRBJ2-5; TRBD1 matches at 9 bases. The V gene's germline CDR1 is MDHEN and CDR2 SYDVKM. Unmatched junction bases numbered 3, after V lost 3 bases and J lost 1 base. The CDR3 is 15 residues long. CDR3 protein: CASSLGTGRQETQYF. The CDR3 region has the DNA TGTGCCAGCAGTTTGGGGACAGGGCGCCAAGAGACCCAGTACTTC.

The chain is built from TRBV15 and TRBJ2-1, with a weak D call TRBD1 (5 bases). The CDR3 contains 13 residues. With 4 bases removed from V and 2 bases from J, the gap between germline ends came to 6 bases. Germline lookup yields CDR1 LNHNV and CDR2 YYDKDF (reference sequence). DNA for the CDR3: TGTGCCACCAGCAAAGGGGCCTACAATGAGCAGTTCTTC. Translating gives CATSKGAYNEQFF.

This clone appeared a few times. The chain carries TRBV2 and TRBJ2-7; 7 nucleotides line up with TRBD2. CDR3 length: 13 residues. The ends lost 6 bases at V and 2 bases at J; junction bases unmatched: 4. Germline CDR1 reads SNHLY; CDR2 reads FYNNEI. CDR3 region: CASRVAGTYEQYF. Here the CDR3 DNA reads TGTGCCAGCAGGGTAGCGGGTACCTACGAGCAGTACTTC.

The rearrangement links TRBV19 to TRBJ1-4; TRBD1 aligns across 7 bases. Germline CDR1 reads LNHDA; CDR2 reads SQIVND (reference sequence). The CDR3 runs 15 residues. V was clipped by 4 bases and J by 5 bases; unmatched bases: 7. The chain's CDR3 is CASSTTGERNEKLFF. The CDR3, as DNA: TGTGCCAGTAGTACCACAGGGGAGAGAAATGAAAAACTGTTTTTT.

The rearrangement links TRBV18 to TRBJ1-5; 7 bases map to TRBD1. V was clipped by 6 bases and J by 4 bases; unmatched bases: 6. The length of the CDR3 is 14 residues. CDR1 and CDR2 from the germline V gene are KGHSH and LQKENI. The CDR3 nucleotides read TGTGCCAGCTCGCCGGGGACAGCAAATCAGCCCCAGCATTTT. Translated, it gives CASSPGTANQPQHF.

The chain joins TRBV7-2 to TRBJ2-7; D perhaps matches TRBD1 (5 bases). CDR3 length: 14 amino acids. Trimming cost V 1 base and J 6 bases, with 13 bases left between them. Germline V gives CDR1 SGHTA, CDR2 FQGNSA. The CDR3 DNA follows: TGTGCCAGCAGCTTAGACAGGATGGACCGCGAGCAGTACTTC. Encoded protein: CASSLDRMDREQYF. The full variable domain, rest sourced from reference TRBV7-2 and TRBJ2-7, is GAGVSQSPSNKVTEKGKDVELRCDPISGHTALYWYRQSLGQGLEFLIYFQGNSAPDKSGLPSDRFSAERTGGSVSTLTIQRTQQEDSAVYLCASSLDRMDREQYFGPGTRLTVT.

The genes are TRBV28 and TRBJ1-2, with 7 bases matching TRBD1. Germline V gene data show CDR1 as MDHEN and CDR2 as SYDVKM. With V trimmed by 2 bases and J by 6 bases, 3 bases remained unmatched. There are 13 residues in the CDR3. CDR3 sequence: CASSLGTVDGYTF. The CDR3 bases are TGTGCCAGCAGTTTAGGGACAGTCGATGGCTACACCTTC.

The chain employs TRBV19 and TRBJ1-6, with TRBD1 identical over 9 bases. Germline trimming cut 5 bases from V and 7 bases from J; bases unmatched to any gene: 9. The CDR3 sequence is 16 residues long. Germline values: CDR1 LNHDA, CDR2 SQIVND (reference sequence). The CDR3 loop reads CASSSLGQGKNSPLHF. DNA of the CDR3: TGTGCCAGTAGTTCCCTCGGACAGGGGAAAAATTCACCCCTCCACTTT.

CDR3 protein: CASSSLGQYGNQPQHF. The DNA for the CDR3 is TGTGCCAGCAGTTCCTTGGGACAGTATGGCAATCAGCCCCAGCATTTT. This chain connects TRBV6-5 to TRBJ1-5; 7 bases are a match to TRBD1. With 4 bases clipped from V and 2 bases from J, the junction kept 8 bases outside the gene matches. Germline V CDR1 and CDR2: MNHEY, SVGAGI. This CDR3 spans 16 amino acids.

V and J are TRBV9 and TRBJ2-5; 13 nucleotides agree with TRBD2. The germline V gene encodes CDR1 SGDLS and CDR2 YYNGEE. The CDR3 consists of 14 residues. J was trimmed by 5 bases and V by 3 bases; bases with no gene match: 1. The CDR3 protein is CASSETSGGETQYF. DNA for the CDR3: TGTGCCAGCAGCGAGACTAGCGGGGGGGAGACCCAGTACTTC.

This clone was counted a few times. The chain employs TRBV19 and TRBJ2-2, with D possibly matching TRBD2 (5 bases). CDR3 length: 14 amino acids. Trimming cost V 6 bases and J 6 bases, with 14 bases left between them. Germline CDR1 LNHDA, CDR2 SQIVND (reference sequence). The DNA of the CDR3 is TGTGCCAGTAGAGTAGTGAGCGGAGCCGGGGAGCTGTTTTTT. Translation gives CASRVVSGAGELFF.

The rearrangement uses TRBV19 and TRBJ1-1, with a weak D call TRBD1 (6 bases). V was shortened by 3 bases and J by 4 bases, with 15 bases between the two germline ends. CDR3 length equals 15 residues. Germline V gene lookup returns CDR1 LNHDA and CDR2 SQIVND (reference sequence). CDR3 DNA: TGTGCCAGTAGTATTATTGGGGGCAAGGGCACTGAAGCTTTCTTT. Translation gives CASSIIGGKGTEAFF.

V usage is TRBV27 and J usage is TRBJ2-3; 7 nucleotides line up with TRBD2. The CDR3 contains 13 residues. Germline V gene lookup returns CDR1 MNHEY and CDR2 SMNVEV (reference sequence). Trimming took 6 bases from V and 5 from J; bases not matched to a gene: 5. The CDR3 nucleotides read TGTGCCAGCAGCCCCTGGGGGGGAGATACGCAGTATTTT. It encodes CASSPWGGDTQYF.